This T cell receptor (beta chain) was sequenced in a study of OX40 agonist ivuxolimab in advanced cancers. Study-wide context: Three individuals attained partial responses, comprising one hepatocellular carcinoma case and two cutaneous melanoma cases.

Comments on this clone: What it binds is not known.

Study-wide points: The study found among the lowest clonal expansion in partial responders at 0.1-3.0 mg/kg.

Samples were taken at baseline and on day 1 of cycles 4 and 7. The assay was immunoSEQ multiplex PCR, and TCRdb's table has in-frame clones only and misses some. The sample shows tens of thousands of clones, 80% to 95% of them seen only once. This clonotype was obtained from an adult with an advanced solid tumor such as melanoma, head and neck, liver or kidney cancer. The specimen comprised CD4+ or CD8+ T cells sorted from blood, sampled in a trial of the OX40 agonist ivuxolimab.

As DNA, the CDR3 is TGCAGCGTTTCCTTTGACAGGGTGGACACCATATATTTT. This encodes CSVSFDRVDTIYF. V usage is TRBV29-1 and J usage is TRBJ1-3, with TRBD1 identical over 7 bases. This CDR3 region has 13 residues. The germline V gene encodes CDR1 SQVTM and CDR2 ANQGSEA. V was pared by 5 bases and J by 8 bases, with 9 bases of the junction left unmatched.